The 15 T cell receptor beta chains reported below all come from one sample, sequenced in a study of cytomegalovirus exposure and HLA in healthy donors. Use of 60 Vbeta and 13 Jbeta primers characterized the PCR. Libraries were prepared by immunoSEQ multiplex PCR; TCRdb keeps only in-frame clonotypes and omits some of them. The repertoire holds more than 150,000 clones, with 76% as singletons. The material sequenced was PBMCs. These receptors all stem from a woman aged 30 to 39 in good health and CMV-seropositive.

There are a few counts of this clone. V is TRBV7-9 and J is TRBJ2-7; 8 bases agree with TRBD1. Germline V gene sequence: CDR1 SEHNR, CDR2 FQNEAQ (reference sequence). The CDR3 length is 14 residues. V lost 1 base to trimming and J lost 6 bases; unmatched junction nucleotides: 5. The chain's CDR3 is CASSLGRTGPEQYF. CDR3 DNA: TGTGCCAGCAGCTTAGGGAGGACAGGGCCCGAGCAGTACTTC.

The rearrangement uses TRBV19 and TRBJ1-5; D perhaps matches TRBD1 (6 bases). This CDR3 has 18 amino acids. Per the germline V gene, CDR1 is LNHDA and CDR2 is SQIVND (reference sequence). Between the trimmed V and J ends, which lost 1 base and 9 bases, there was a span of 25 bases. The CDR3 here is CASSIVQGRDVRGSPQHF. The CDR3 DNA follows: TGTGCCAGTAGTATAGTACAGGGTCGAGATGTTCGGGGATCGCCCCAGCATTTT.

V gene TRBV13 combines with J gene TRBJ2-5; no clear D. Per the germline V gene, CDR1 is PRHDT and CDR2 is FYEKMQ (reference sequence). The CDR3 length is 14 residues. V was trimmed by 5 bases and J by 5 bases, leaving 15 bases between them. The CDR3 region has the DNA TGTGCCAGCAGCACCCGGGTCCCGAGGGAGACCCAGTACTTC. Translation: CASSTRVPRETQYF.

The V call is TRBV4-1, the J call TRBJ1-6; 7 bases line up with TRBD1. V trimming: 3 bases; J trimming: 14 bases; junction bases outside the gene matches: 1. This CDR3 is built from 11 residues. CDR1 is MGHRA and CDR2 is YSYEKL in the germline V gene. The CDR3: CASSQTGSLHF. For the CDR3, the DNA is TGCGCCAGCAGCCAGACAGGGTCCCTCCACTTT.

This clone was detected only once. This chain links TRBV18 with TRBJ1-4; no firm D call. Germline V CDR1 and CDR2: KGHSH, LQKENI. With 1 base removed from V and 7 bases from J, the gap between germline ends came to 7 bases. The CDR3 is 13 amino acids. The CDR3, as DNA: TGTGCCAGCTCACCACGCACAGTTGAAAAACTGTTTTTT. Its protein is CASSPRTVEKLFF.

The chain employs TRBV5-1 and TRBJ1-4; no definite D call. The V end lost 3 bases, the J end lost 0 bases, and 9 bases lay between the germline ends. In germline, CDR1 is SGHRS, CDR2 YFSETQ. This CDR3 spans 15 amino acids. Here the CDR3 reads CASSWRGATNEKLFF. The CDR3 bases are TGCGCCAGCAGCTGGCGGGGTGCAACTAATGAAAAACTGTTTTTT. The full variable domain, completed using reference TRBV5-1 and TRBJ1-4, is KAGVTQTPRYLIKTRGQQVTLSCSPISGHRSVSWYQQTPGQGLQFLFEYFSETQRNKGNFPGRFSGRQFSNSRSEMNVSTLELGDSALYLCASSWRGATNEKLFFGSGTQLSVL.

This clone was seen once. The rearrangement links TRBV7-2 to TRBJ2-7; 8 bases line up with TRBD2. CDR1 SGHTA and CDR2 FQGNSA come from the germline V gene. CDR3 size: 15 residues. V was clipped by 1 base and J by 3 bases; unmatched bases: 5. CDR3 in DNA: TGTGCCAGCAGCTTAGAACCCAGCGGGGGCTACGAGCAGTACTTC. Its translation: CASSLEPSGGYEQYF.

This clone was observed a handful of times. The gene calls are TRBV5-4 and TRBJ2-2; TRBD2 matches at 9 bases. CDR1 and CDR2 (germline): SGHNT, YYREEE (reference sequence). This CDR3 is built from 13 residues. The ends lost 10 bases at V and 7 bases at J; junction bases unmatched: 8. The CDR3 bases are TGTGCCGGCGGGGGGGCCAGGGACGGGGAGCTGTTTTTT. Its protein product is CAGGGARDGELFF.

This clone has just one count. The CDR3 nucleotides are TGTGCCATCAAAGCCCAGGCTTACTATGGCTACACCTTC. Its protein product is CAIKAQAYYGYTF. The chain combines TRBV10-3 with TRBJ1-2; no reliable D call. Germline V gene sequence: CDR1 ENHRY, CDR2 SYGVKD. V was trimmed by 7 bases and J by 3 bases, leaving 12 bases between them. The CDR3 loop spans 13 amino acids.

The chain links TRBV2 to TRBJ1-5; 11 bases fit TRBD1. Germline loops: CDR1 SNHLY, CDR2 FYNNEI. The CDR3 is made up of 15 amino acids. V trimming: 7 bases; J trimming: 4 bases; junction bases outside the gene matches: 6. The CDR3 reads CASKLGQGVNQPQHF. CDR3 bases: TGTGCCAGCAAACTGGGACAGGGGGTTAATCAGCCCCAGCATTTT. Supplemented by reference TRBV2 and TRBJ1-5, the full variable domain reads EPEVTQTPSHQVTQMGQEVILRCVPISNHLYFYWYRQILGQKVEFLVSFYNNEISEKSEIFDDQFSVERPDGSNFTLKIRSTKLEDSAMYFCASKLGQGVNQPQHFGDGTRLSIL.

The chain employs TRBV4-1 and TRBJ2-3; 7 nucleotides align to TRBD1. Germline-derived CDR1 and CDR2 are MGHRA and YSYEKL. The CDR3 runs 13 residues. With V trimmed by 0 bases and J by 7 bases, 1 base remained unmatched. CDR3 in DNA: TGCGCCAGCAGCCAAGAACAGGGGTATACGCAGTATTTT. Amino acids: CASSQEQGYTQYF.

The V call is TRBV4-3, the J call TRBJ1-6; TRBD1 matches at 8 bases. V lost 3 bases to trimming and J lost 9 bases; unmatched junction nucleotides: 16. Germline CDR1 is LGHNA and CDR2 is YSLEER. The CDR3 totals 18 residues. The CDR3 sequence is CASSQDPYQGQAPSPLHF. CDR3 DNA: TGCGCCAGCAGCCAGGATCCATACCAGGGACAGGCCCCTTCACCCCTCCACTTT.

The gene calls are TRBV7-2 and TRBJ2-2, with 7 bases fitting TRBD2. Germline lookup yields CDR1 SGHTA and CDR2 FQGNSA. There are 14 residues in the CDR3. Trimming at V came to 0 bases and at J to 5 bases, leaving 0 bases not matched to a gene. The CDR3 DNA is TGTGCCAGCAGCTTAGCGGGGGGGACCGGGGAGCTGTTTTTT. This encodes CASSLAGGTGELFF.

The rearrangement uses TRBV6-5 and TRBJ2-3; the D gene is possibly TRBD2 (5 bases). Germline CDR1 reads MNHEY; CDR2 reads SVGAGI. The CDR3 totals 15 residues. V shed 8 bases and J shed 1 base, with 16 bases lying between them. The CDR3 coding sequence is TGTGCCAGCGCCTTGGACTGGTCGGGCACAGATACGCAGTATTTT. This translates into CASALDWSGTDTQYF.

The CDR3 reads CASSFGQGGNGYTF. In DNA form, the CDR3 reads TGTGCCAGCAGCTTCGGACAGGGGGGTAATGGCTACACCTTC. The chain is built from TRBV7-9 and TRBJ1-2; the match to TRBD1 covers 10 bases. After removal of 3 bases from V and 6 bases from J, the junction contained 4 bases not matched to a gene. This CDR3 has 14 residues. Per the germline V gene, CDR1 is SEHNR and CDR2 is FQNEAQ (reference sequence).